These 21 T cell receptor beta chains were sequenced from one sample in a study of shared clonotypes between healthy human individuals. Naive-designated CD8 cells lacked CD45RO, were positively enriched for CCR7, and omitted terminally differentiated effector memory CD45RA+ cells. Only in-frame clones appear in the TCRdb table, and some are missing; sequencing was by immunoSEQ multiplex PCR. The table lists more than 600,000 clones, under 95% of them singletons. Sequencing input: naive CD8+ T cells sorted from blood. The receptors were sampled from a man between 25 and 39 years old in good health.

V usage is TRBV4-1 and J usage is TRBJ2-7; 9 positions match TRBD1. The CDR3 is 15 residues long. Germline V gene lookup returns CDR1 MGHRA and CDR2 YSYEKL. V lost 1 base and J lost 3; bases outside the gene matches: 4. The CDR3 nucleotides read TGCGCCAGCAGCCAAGTAACAGGGGGCCTCTACGAGCAGTACTTC. It is translated as CASSQVTGGLYEQYF.

The DNA for the CDR3 is TGCAGCGTTGTGCGGGAGTACGAGCAGTACTTC. Residues: CSVVREYEQYF. The rearrangement uses TRBV29-1 and TRBJ2-7; 7 bases match TRBD2. Trimming cost V 4 bases and J 4 bases; bases outside gene matches: 1. This CDR3 spans 11 amino acids. Germline assignment: CDR1 SQVTM and CDR2 ANQGSEA.

Note on this clone: Additional DNA sequences in this sample encode the identical CDR3. The gene calls are TRBV7-9 and TRBJ2-7; the D is unclear. The germline gives CDR1 SEHNR, CDR2 FQNEAQ (reference sequence). This CDR3 is 11 amino acids long. V was shortened by 5 bases and J by 3 bases, with 5 bases between the two germline ends. The CDR3 region has the DNA TGTGCCAGCAGCCGAGACTACGAGCAGTACTTC. Its protein product is CASSRDYEQYF.

The V and J genes are TRBV5-4 and TRBJ2-1; D is unclear. There are 13 residues in the CDR3. The V end lost 4 bases, the J end lost 8 bases, and 13 bases lay between the germline ends. Germline V gene data show CDR1 as SGHNT and CDR2 as YYREEE (reference sequence). CDR3: CASSPDQMDEQFF. CDR3 bases: TGTGCCAGCAGCCCGGACCAGATGGATGAGCAGTTCTTC.

J is TRBJ2-1 and V is TRBV12-5; TRBD2 aligns across 13 bases. V gave up 5 bases and J gave up 9 bases; unmatched junction bases: 4. The germline V gene has CDR1 LGHNT and CDR2 FRNRAP. The CDR3 is 14 amino acids. The CDR3 coding sequence is TGTGCTAGTGGTCTGACTAGCGGGAGGATTGAGCAGTTCTTC. It codes for CASGLTSGRIEQFF.

Only a few counts were recorded for this clone. This chain connects TRBV6-5 to TRBJ1-2, with TRBD1 matching 8 bases. The CDR3 has 13 amino acids. Losses at the gene ends were 6 bases for V and 8 bases for J; bases not matched to a gene: 8. CDR1 and CDR2 (germline): MNHEY, SVGAGI. CDR3 loop: CASRRTGPEGYTF. Written as DNA, the CDR3 is TGTGCCAGCAGGAGGACAGGGCCGGAGGGCTACACCTTC.

This sequence joins TRBV29-1 and TRBJ2-7; D may correspond to TRBD1 or TRBD2 (5 bases each). The length of the CDR3 is 15 residues. Trimming left V 8 bases short and J 0 bases short, with 20 bases between. Germline values: CDR1 SQVTM, CDR2 ANQGSEA. In nucleotides, the CDR3 is TGCAGCTTCTCTCGACCGGGACGGAACTCCTACGAGCAGTACTTC. Its translation: CSFSRPGRNSYEQYF.

The rearrangement links TRBV7-2 to TRBJ2-3; a possible D gene is TRBD1 (6 bases). The CDR3 has 18 residues. In germline, CDR1 is SGHTA, CDR2 FQGNSA. Trimming removed 4 bases at V and 6 bases at J, with 26 bases between. The CDR3 nucleotides are TGTGCCAGCAGCTCCCCCCGGAACCAGGGGCTGAGGCGGGATACGCAGTATTTT. Protein product: CASSSPRNQGLRRDTQYF.

J is TRBJ1-2 and V is TRBV9; 7 bases match TRBD1. The CDR3 extends over 14 amino acids. The germline V gene encodes CDR1 SGDLS and CDR2 YYNGEE. V shed 0 bases, J shed 8 bases, and the junction held 7 bases outside the gene matches. DNA of the CDR3: TGTGCCAGCAGCGTAGAACTGAGAGGGGGCGGCTACACCTTC. Residues: CASSVELRGGGYTF. The full variable domain, with the rest looked up from reference TRBV9 and TRBJ1-2, is DSGVTQTPKHLITATGQRVTLRCSPRSGDLSVYWYQQSLDQGLQFLIQYYNGEERAKGNILERFSAQQFPDLHSELNLSSLELGDSALYFCASSVELRGGGYTFGSGTRLTVV.

The chain is built from TRBV11-2 and TRBJ2-7, with TRBD2 identical over 15 bases. Trimming removed 4 bases from V and 3 bases from J; junction bases left unmatched: 4. The CDR3 spans 16 residues. CDR1 and CDR2 (germline): SGHAT, FQNNGV. The CDR3 bases are TGTGCCAGCAGCTCAAGGACTAGCGGGAGGGACTACGAGCAGTACTTC. Translated: CASSSRTSGRDYEQYF.

This clone came up many times. This chain joins TRBV6-5 and TRBJ2-3; D gene ambiguous. CDR1 is MNHEY, CDR2 SVGAGI, per germline. V lost 6 bases to trimming and J lost 6 bases, with 7 bases between them. The CDR3 totals 11 residues. CDR3 nucleotides: TGTGCCAGCAGCACGTGGGATACGCAGTATTTT. Translating it yields CASSTWDTQYF.

This clone was detected a few times. The chain is built from TRBV19 and TRBJ2-7, with D maybe TRBD1 (6 bases). The CDR3 runs to 12 residues. The germline V gene encodes CDR1 LNHDA and CDR2 SQIVND (reference sequence). V shed 5 bases and J shed 3 bases, with 8 bases lying between them. The CDR3 nucleotides read TGTGCCAGTAGTGGACAGAACTACGAGCAGTACTTC. This translates into CASSGQNYEQYF.

The V gene is TRBV19, the J gene TRBJ1-4; 7 nucleotides line up with TRBD1. The CDR3 is 14 amino acids. Germline V gene lookup returns CDR1 LNHDA and CDR2 SQIVND (reference sequence). Germline trimming cut 2 bases from V and 6 bases from J; bases unmatched to any gene: 3. CDR3 region: CASSITTGDEKLFF. The CDR3 DNA reads as TGTGCCAGTAGTATAACCACAGGGGATGAAAAACTGTTTTTT. Complete variable domain (other parts from reference TRBV19 and TRBJ1-4): DGGITQSPKYLFRKEGQNVTLSCEQNLNHDAMYWYRQDPGQGLRLIYYSQIVNDFQKGDIAEGYSVSREKKESFPLTVTSAQKNPTAFYLCASSITTGDEKLFFGSGTQLSVL.

On this clone itself: This sample also contains other DNA sequences that code for the same CDR3. The chain uses TRBV29-1 and TRBJ2-1; 7 bases align to TRBD2. V lost 6 bases and J lost 3; bases outside the gene matches: 5. This CDR3 has 13 amino acids. Germline CDR1 and CDR2: SQVTM and ANQGSEA. The chain's CDR3 is CSVRLANYNEQFF. In DNA, the CDR3 is TGCAGCGTCCGACTAGCAAACTACAATGAGCAGTTCTTC.

CDR3 in DNA: TGCGCCAGCAGTTTTATCCCCGGGACTGCCCGTAATGAGCAGTTCTTC. Its translation: CASSFIPGTARNEQFF. The rearrangement uses TRBV5-1 and TRBJ2-1, with TRBD2 as a possible D gene (6 bases). Trimming removed 5 bases from V and 7 bases from J, with 22 bases in between. CDR1 and CDR2 (germline): SGHRS, YFSETQ. The CDR3 runs 16 residues.

The chain carries TRBV18 and TRBJ2-3, with 7 bases that match TRBD1. This CDR3 region has 15 residues. Germline CDR1 reads KGHSH; CDR2 reads LQKENI. V was pared by 3 bases and J by 1 base, with 4 bases of the junction left unmatched. Here the CDR3 DNA reads TGTGCCAGCTCACCTTGGACAGGCGGCACAGATACGCAGTATTTT. Translated: CASSPWTGGTDTQYF.

This chain connects TRBV19 to TRBJ2-3; 7 bases fit TRBD1. Germline V gives CDR1 LNHDA, CDR2 SQIVND (reference sequence). The CDR3 loop spans 16 amino acids. Germline trimming cut 6 bases from V and 3 bases from J; bases unmatched to any gene: 12. The CDR3 reads CASRLTPTGSTDTQYF. The DNA of the CDR3 is TGTGCCAGTAGGCTCACCCCGACAGGGAGTACAGATACGCAGTATTTT.

The chain joins TRBV29-1 to TRBJ2-1; a possible D gene is TRBD2 (5 bases). The CDR3 is 14 amino acids. In germline, CDR1 is SQVTM, CDR2 ANQGSEA. V was shortened by 6 bases and J by 5 bases, with 17 bases between the two germline ends. The chain's CDR3 is CSVDAKTRDNEQFF. The CDR3 DNA follows: TGCAGCGTGGATGCCAAAACTAGGGACAATGAGCAGTTCTTC.

In nucleotides, the CDR3 is TGTGCCAGCAGCTTAGGCCAGATACCGAACACTGAAGCTTTCTTT. As protein: CASSLGQIPNTEAFF. This rearrangement joins TRBV7-9 to TRBJ1-1; D is unresolved. The CDR3 length is 15 residues. Germline-derived CDR1 and CDR2 are SEHNR and FQNEAQ (reference sequence). V was pared by 1 base and J by 1 base, with 10 bases between.

The chain uses TRBV19 and TRBJ2-7; no clear D gene. The CDR3 runs to 16 residues. The V end lost 0 bases, the J end lost 0 bases, and 12 bases lay between the germline ends. Germline CDR1 and CDR2: LNHDA and SQIVND (reference sequence). The CDR3 DNA sequence: TGTGCCAGTAGTATAGAAATCGTGGGGTCCTCCTACGAGCAGTACTTC. Translated: CASSIEIVGSSYEQYF.

J is TRBJ2-7 and V is TRBV13; TRBD1 aligns across 8 bases. V lost 2 bases, J lost 4 bases, and 13 bases stayed unmatched. CDR3 length: 17 residues. Germline V gene sequence: CDR1 PRHDT, CDR2 FYEKMQ (reference sequence). The CDR3 sequence is CASSLRLGQGPPYEQYF. The CDR3 bases are TGTGCCAGCAGCTTACGTTTAGGACAGGGCCCCCCTTACGAGCAGTACTTC. Variable domain in full (rest from reference TRBV13 and TRBJ2-7): AAGVIQSPRHLIKEKRETATLKCYPIPRHDTVYWYQQGPGQDPQFLISFYEKMQSDKGSIPDRFSAQQFSDYHSELNMSSLELGDSALYFCASSLRLGQGPPYEQYFGPGTRLTVT.